One and the same sample provided the 23 T cell receptor beta chains below, sequenced in a study of blood T cell repertoires in COVID-19. Libraries were prepared by immunoSEQ multiplex PCR; TCRdb keeps only in-frame clonotypes and omits some of them. The table shows approximately 300,000 clones, with about nine tenths occurring only once. The sample consisted of PBMCs or T cells enriched from blood (not recorded which). These receptors were taken from a man between 60 and 70 years old who had recovered from COVID-19.

V usage is TRBV5-1 and J usage is TRBJ1-2, with 9 nucleotides matching TRBD1. The CDR3 consists of 15 residues. From germline, CDR1 is SGHRS and CDR2 YFSETQ. V lost 4 bases to trimming and J lost 4 bases; unmatched junction nucleotides: 8. In nucleotides, the CDR3 is TGCGCCAGCAGCCCGACAGGGGGTTATTCCTATGGCTACACCTTC. This codes for CASSPTGGYSYGYTF.

The chain carries TRBV7-2 and TRBJ2-1, with 7 bases that match TRBD2. V shed 5 bases and J 3 bases; nucleotides not matched to a gene: 10. The CDR3 loop spans 16 amino acids. Germline CDR1 SGHTA, CDR2 FQGNSA. The CDR3 loop reads CASSPWAGEVYNEQFF. The DNA for the CDR3 is TGTGCCAGCAGCCCCTGGGCGGGAGAGGTCTACAATGAGCAGTTCTTC.

The J gene is TRBJ2-7, the V gene TRBV9; 7 nucleotides agree with TRBD1. The CDR3 runs to 14 residues. Germline V CDR1 and CDR2: SGDLS, YYNGEE. The ends lost 4 bases at V and 2 bases at J; junction bases unmatched: 6. The CDR3, as DNA: TGTGCCAGCAGCAAAGGACAGGCCACCTACGAGCAGTACTTC. Protein product: CASSKGQATYEQYF.

CDR3 in amino acids: CASSFGTTSFF. The DNA of the CDR3 is TGTGCCAGCAGTTTTGGGACGACTAGCTTCTTT. This rearrangement joins TRBV12-3 or TRBV12-4 to TRBJ1-1; a weak D match, TRBD1 (5 bases). V lost 3 bases, J lost 14 bases, and 13 bases lay in between. The CDR3 spans 11 residues.

V is TRBV5-5 and J is TRBJ2-3, with TRBD2 identical over 9 bases. The V segment lost 1 base and the J segment 0 bases; nucleotides outside the gene matches: 3. Germline CDR1 reads SGHKS; CDR2 reads YYEKEE (reference sequence). The CDR3 is 16 residues long. The CDR3 spells CASSLRTSGSTDTQYF. CDR3 DNA: TGTGCCAGCAGCTTGAGAACTAGCGGGAGCACAGATACGCAGTATTTT.

With regard to this clone: The germline gene is not matched at one end of the junction; a read error may be the cause. This chain uses TRBV28 with TRBJ2-7; 8 bases align to TRBD1. Germline CDR1 MDHEN, CDR2 SYDVKM. The CDR3 consists of 11 residues. CDR3 coding DNA: TGTGCCAGCAGTACCAGGGGGCGAGTTTTCTTC. Protein product: CASSTRGRVFF.

V and J are TRBV7-9 and TRBJ2-3; 12 nucleotides line up with TRBD1. This CDR3 contains 15 residues. CDR1 and CDR2 (germline): SEHNR, FQNEAQ (reference sequence). V trimming: 6 bases; J trimming: 6 bases; junction bases outside the gene matches: 7. CDR3 sequence (DNA): TGTGCCAGCAGACGGGGACAGGGGGCATGGGATACGCAGTATTTT. Translation gives CASRRGQGAWDTQYF.

This clone has only a few counts. This rearrangement joins TRBV19 to TRBJ1-5; no clear D gene. This CDR3 contains 14 residues. CDR1 is LNHDA and CDR2 is SQIVND in the germline V gene (reference sequence). Trimming took 9 bases from V and 2 from J, leaving 14 bases between them. Here the CDR3 DNA reads TGTGCCAGCCAGGCCCAGATCCGCAATCAGCCCCAGCATTTT. Protein sequence: CASQAQIRNQPQHF.

The chain joins TRBV28 to TRBJ2-2; D is unresolved. Germline values: CDR1 MDHEN, CDR2 SYDVKM. Deletions cut 5 bases from V and 5 bases from J, with 21 bases between. The CDR3 sequence is 17 residues long. CDR3 sequence: CASSPPARKPSTGELFF. The CDR3 DNA follows: TGTGCCAGCAGTCCCCCGGCGAGGAAACCATCAACCGGGGAGCTGTTTTTT.

This clone was found once. The V gene is TRBV6-2 or TRBV6-3, the J gene TRBJ2-2; the match to TRBD2 covers 10 bases. Germline CDR1 reads MNHEY; CDR2 reads SVGEGT. The CDR3 contains 16 residues. V shed 1 base and J 2 bases; nucleotides not matched to a gene: 1. The CDR3 bases are TGTGCCAGCAGTTACTGGACTAGCGGAAACACCGGGGAGCTGTTTTTT. It specifies CASSYWTSGNTGELFF.

V usage is TRBV19 and J usage is TRBJ2-2; 8 nucleotides agree with TRBD1. With 6 bases clipped from V and 2 bases from J, the junction kept 5 bases outside the gene matches. Germline V gene sequence: CDR1 LNHDA, CDR2 SQIVND (reference sequence). The CDR3 length is 15 residues. Here the CDR3 reads CASRTGGKNTGELFF. The CDR3 bases are TGTGCCAGTAGAACAGGGGGAAAAAACACCGGGGAGCTGTTTTTT.

V gene TRBV28 combines with J gene TRBJ1-6; 9 bases are a match to TRBD1. The germline V gene encodes CDR1 MDHEN and CDR2 SYDVKM. The CDR3 is 15 residues long. V trimming: 5 bases; J trimming: 10 bases; junction bases outside the gene matches: 9. The CDR3 sequence is CASSEATGGNSPLHF. The CDR3 DNA follows: TGTGCCAGCAGTGAAGCGACAGGGGGAAACTCACCCCTCCACTTT.

J is TRBJ2-1 and V is TRBV19, with a weak D call TRBD1 (6 bases). V was pared by 3 bases and J by 0 bases, with 15 bases between. The CDR3 is 17 amino acids. Looked up from germline, CDR1 is LNHDA and CDR2 is SQIVND (reference sequence). The chain's CDR3 is CASSIQKGHSSYNEQFF. CDR3 bases: TGTGCCAGTAGTATTCAGAAGGGACACAGCTCCTACAATGAGCAGTTCTTC.

The chain carries TRBV7-8 and TRBJ1-2, with no clear D. Germline values: CDR1 SGHVS, CDR2 FQNEAQ. V was clipped by 4 bases and J by 0 bases, with 15 bases between them. The CDR3 has 16 amino acids. The CDR3 here is CASSSPGVESNYGYTF. In nucleotides, the CDR3 is TGTGCCAGCAGCTCCCCCGGTGTTGAGTCTAACTATGGCTACACCTTC.

The genes are TRBV19 and TRBJ2-1; perhaps TRBD1 as D (6 bases). The ends were cut back, 4 bases at V and 3 bases at J, with 13 bases in the middle. Germline lookup yields CDR1 LNHDA and CDR2 SQIVND (reference sequence). The CDR3 spans 15 residues. The CDR3 loop is CASSNRDPLYNEQFF. The CDR3 DNA follows: TGTGCCAGTAGTAACAGGGACCCCCTCTACAATGAGCAGTTCTTC.

This rearrangement joins TRBV10-1 to TRBJ2-7; 7 nucleotides agree with TRBD2. The trim removed 3 bases at V and 5 bases at J, leaving 10 bases unmatched. The CDR3 has 15 residues. Germline assignment: CDR1 WNHNN and CDR2 SYGVQD (reference sequence). Here the CDR3 reads CASSDGGRAWHEQYF. CDR3 DNA sequence: TGCGCCAGCAGTGACGGAGGGAGGGCCTGGCACGAGCAGTACTTC.

The chain links TRBV2 to TRBJ2-1; 8 bases map to TRBD2. Per the germline V gene, CDR1 is SNHLY and CDR2 is FYNNEI. J was trimmed by 6 bases and V by 3 bases; bases with no gene match: 4. The CDR3 extends over 14 amino acids. For the CDR3, the DNA is TGTGCCAGCAGTGATAGGACTAGCATCAATGAGCAGTTCTTC. Residues: CASSDRTSINEQFF.

The chain carries TRBV28 and TRBJ1-5, with TRBD1 matching 7 bases. J gave up 9 bases and V 5 bases, and 7 bases lay outside the gene matches. The CDR3 extends over 13 amino acids. Looked up from germline, CDR1 is MDHEN and CDR2 is SYDVKM. For the CDR3, the DNA is TGTGCCAGCAGTCGACAGGGACCTCCGCCCCAGCATTTT. Encoded protein: CASSRQGPPPQHF.

The chain has TRBV27 and TRBJ2-1; 14 bases line up with TRBD2. Germline V gene data show CDR1 as MNHEY and CDR2 as SMNVEV (reference sequence). The CDR3 covers 17 residues. V was clipped by 2 bases and J by 7 bases; unmatched bases: 7. CDR3 region: CASSLPRLAGGPNEQFF. CDR3 coding DNA: TGTGCCAGCAGTTTACCCCGACTAGCGGGAGGGCCTAATGAGCAGTTCTTC.

This clone was seen more than once but under ten times. The chain links TRBV4-1 to TRBJ2-7; TRBD1 is a possible D gene (6 bases). Deletions cut 3 bases from V and 6 bases from J, with 18 bases between. Germline CDR1 is MGHRA and CDR2 is YSYEKL. CDR3 size: 15 residues. The DNA for the CDR3 is TGCGCCAGCAGCCAGGGGCCGGGGCAAGGGGGCGAGCAGTACTTC. It specifies CASSQGPGQGGEQYF.

The chain joins TRBV18 to TRBJ1-1, with unresolved D. The CDR3 covers 14 residues. The V gene's germline CDR1 is KGHSH and CDR2 LQKENI. Deletions cut 3 bases from V and 1 base from J, with 9 bases between. CDR3 region: CASSPLGGNTEAFF. CDR3 in DNA: TGTGCCAGCTCACCCTTAGGAGGGAACACTGAAGCTTTCTTT.

The J gene is TRBJ1-1, the V gene TRBV19; D is ambiguous. Per germline, CDR1 LNHDA and CDR2 SQIVND (reference sequence). Trimming removed 5 bases from V and 10 bases from J, with 20 bases in between. This CDR3 region has 14 residues. CDR3 in amino acids: CASSPLLSLNGAFF. The CDR3 coding sequence is TGTGCCAGTAGTCCCCTTCTGTCTCTCAACGGAGCTTTCTTT.

The genes are TRBV27 and TRBJ2-2; maybe TRBD2 (5 bases). CDR3 length: 15 amino acids. Germline assignment: CDR1 MNHEY and CDR2 SMNVEV (reference sequence). V lost 0 bases, J lost 7 bases, and 12 bases lay in between. The CDR3 loop reads CASSLSRGLNGELFF. DNA of the CDR3: TGTGCCAGCAGTTTATCACGAGGGCTGAACGGGGAGCTGTTTTTT.